This T cell receptor beta chain was profiled in a study of shared clonotypes between healthy human individuals (dated by TCRdb to the early 2020s). About the investigation overall: The cohort included a few men and a couple of women between 18 and 49 years of age. To increase sequencing depth and limit assay-specific biases, TCR repertoire library preparation and sequencing were carried out by different laboratories using diverse techniques. Leukapheresis yielded between about 0.85 and 10 billion PBMCs per donor. To estimate repertoire size and how much clonotypes are shared between individuals, the study performed deep sequencing of blood TCR repertoires from roughly five healthy adults. For each donor, CD4 naive and CD4 memory were each run on three plates, CD8 naive on two plates, and CD8 memory on one plate. Beyond this particular receptor, the publication reports: Incomplete sequencing was indicated by rarefaction of sorted-subset datasets, despite the large sequencing depth. About 5% of naive CD4, roughly 3.6% of naive CD8, 2.3% of memory CD4, and around 0.4% of memory CD8 clonotypes were shared across four donors. The small number of donors limited the genetic and exposure-history diversity represented. Sampling was restricted to blood, and TCR repertoires in tissue are likely to differ from TCR repertoires in blood. Compared with non-shared clonotypes, the clonotypes found in all four sorted-subset donors had higher generation probabilities. Pairwise subsampling indicated that sequencing depth was expected to affect the degree of clonotype sharing among donors. Estimated clonotype richness was generally larger for naive than for memory subsets.

The CDR3 goes from the cysteine to the phenylalanine over 15 residues. Just CDR3 DNA is preserved here, 45 bases in frame from base 1. In the germline V gene, CDR1 corresponds to KGHSH and CDR2 to LQKENI. Trimming takes 3 bases from V and 1 base from J, and the germline ends sit 10 bases apart. Worth noting for this clone: Its antigen is not yet known. No base quality information exists; no much larger clone differs at one position.

TCR CDR3 regions were amplified from genomic DNA by multiplex PCR using the deep immunoSEQ assay. Extracted genomic DNA from each cell subset was spread evenly across all wells of several immunoSEQ 96-well plates, with each plate serving as a replicate. For sorted subsets, roughly 200 ng of genomic DNA, equivalent to 30,000 or so T cell genomes, went into each replicate PCR. Purified libraries were quantified with a Qubit 3.0 fluorometer, sized on a Bioanalyzer 2100, and re-quantified with the KAPA Library Quantification kit. Every immunoSEQ 96-well plate was sequenced on a dedicated single-read 150-cycle Illumina NextSeq 550 flow cell. The study's processing was this. The immunoSEQ output contained only junctional sequences without quality scores, so filtering could not match that applied to full-length reads. Sequences were annotated with PyIR, a Python wrapper for IgBLAST v1.9, using IMGT germline references to assign V/J genes and CDR3. Any read was removed if the V/J assignment was weak (E-value above 1e-6), the CDR3 was missing, or the read contained stop codons, out-of-frame junctions, or ambiguous translated residues. V3J clonotypes were defined as sequences sharing the same inferred V gene, J gene, and CDR3 amino acid sequence. The percentage overlap between two repertoires was calculated by dividing the number of shared unique clonotypes by the size of the smaller repertoire. Richness of each repertoire was evaluated using RTK rarefaction, the Chao1 estimator, and Recon v2.1 estimates of unobserved clonotypes. Generation probabilities for all TCRbeta clonotypes obtained by the gDNA method from four donors were computed using OLGA. This immuneACCESS table, as held by TCRdb, lists in-frame sequences with V and J called but not all clones. Of the missing ones, under half trace to an unresolved V gene in checked studies; the others have no known cause. V, J and clone size are taken as reported in that table, and D and trimming were inferred from the DNA itself. Across this sample there are 1,500,000 or so clones, with roughly 98.5% seen only once. Jointly, the top ten make up about 0.34% of the sample.

The donors were healthy, HIV-negative adults who had no recently reported acute infections or vaccinations. All donors were Caucasian adults living in Nashville, Tennessee, USA. CD4+ T cells were enriched by magnetic negative selection; naive cells were then positively selected on CD45RA, and the negative fraction formed the memory subset. Blood was collected by leukapheresis, and PBMCs were isolated by Ficoll-Histopaque density gradient centrifugation and then cryopreserved in liquid nitrogen vapor phase. Analytical flow cytometry was used to check the purity and quantity of every magnetically sorted T cell population. Genomic DNA was isolated from every sorted fraction and measured by UV absorbance on a Nanodrop 2000c.

This clonotype originated in a man aged 30-40 years in good health. The material sequenced was naive CD4+ T cells sorted from blood. In the paper's terms, the cell subset or site label means: CD45RA+ positively selected. The receptor chain draws on TRBV18 and TRBJ1-5; no confident D gene assignment can be made. The nucleotide sequence is TGTGCCAGCTCACCGGGCAGGTTGAGCAATCAGCCCCAGCATTTT. Its protein is CASSPGRLSNQPQHF.